This T cell receptor (beta chain) was identified in a study of cytomegalovirus exposure and HLA in healthy donors. On this clone: Its antigen is currently unknown.

Study-level results: A list of more than 150 TCR beta chains associated with cytomegalovirus was given. Of the V segments, some could not be distinguished, including TRBV6-2 and TRBV6-3, and were excluded. The classifier, whose performance was assessed in both the original and validation cohorts, reportedly diagnosed cytomegalovirus status with high specificity and sensitivity. Some public TCRs appeared in many individuals, while most sequences were rare.

This CDR3 is built from 13 residues. V was pared by 3 bases and J by 5 bases, with 11 bases between. Looked up from germline, CDR1 is SGHNT and CDR2 is YYREEE (reference sequence). Primers for the PCR totalled 60 Vbeta and 13 Jbeta. Profiling relied on immunoSEQ multiplex PCR, and the TCRdb table lists in-frame clones only, not all of them. The sample holds under 200,000 clones; 80% are singletons and the top ten take more than 5.5%. Source material: PBMCs. The chain recombines TRBV5-4 with TRBJ1-1; D is unclear. This clonotype was obtained from a man in his forties in good health and CMV-seronegative. CDR3 sequence: CASSSAYTTEAFF. As DNA, the CDR3 is TGTGCCAGCAGCTCCGCCTATACGACTGAAGCTTTCTTT.